The entry below gives a single TCR beta chain sequence along with its context. The target of this receptor is not known. One base away there is no much larger clone; base qualities are not given. These data come from a study of shared clonotypes between healthy human individuals (dated by TCRdb to the early 2020s). About the investigation overall: Three men and two women, aged 18 to 49 years, made up the cohort. To increase sequencing depth and limit assay-specific biases, TCR repertoire library preparation and sequencing were carried out by different laboratories using diverse techniques. To estimate repertoire size and how much clonotype sharing occurs between individuals, the study deeply sequenced the blood TCR repertoires of about 5 healthy adults. For each donor, three plates each were used for CD4 naive and CD4 memory, two plates were used for CD8 naive, and one plate was used for CD8 memory. Each donor's leukapheresis produced roughly between about 0.85 and 10 billion PBMCs.

The donors were healthy, HIV-negative adults with no recently reported acute infections or vaccinations. All donors were Caucasian adults living in Nashville, Tennessee, USA. Magnetic negative selection was used to enrich CD4+ T cells, after which naive cells were positively selected on CD45RA and the negative fraction became the memory subset. After blood collection by leukapheresis, PBMCs were isolated using Ficoll-Histopaque density gradient centrifugation and then cryopreserved in the vapor phase of liquid nitrogen. Analytical flow cytometry was used to check the purity and quantity of each magnetically sorted T cell population. From each sorted fraction, genomic DNA was isolated and quantified by UV absorbance on a Nanodrop 2000c. The paper as a whole reports these results and caveats: The small number of donors limited the genetic and exposure-history diversity represented. Larger estimated clonotype richness was generally found for naive subsets than for memory subsets. Across a handful of donors, approximately 4.9% of naive CD4, around 3.3% of naive CD8, about 2% of memory CD4, and 0.4% of memory CD8 clonotypes were shared. Sampling was limited to blood, and TCR repertoires in tissue likely differ from TCR repertoires in blood. Clonotypes shared by all four sorted-subset donors showed higher generation probabilities than non-shared clonotypes. Rarefaction of sorted-subset datasets indicated incomplete sequencing despite the large sequencing depth. Based on pairwise subsampling, the degree of clonotype sharing among donors was expected to be affected by sequencing depth.

Trimming leaves V shorter by 3 bases and J shorter by 4 bases, with the junction holding 6 bases beyond the gene matches. The CDR3 runs 15 residues from the cysteine to the phenylalanine. Just CDR3 DNA is preserved here, 45 bases in frame from base 1. CDR1 SGDLS and CDR2 YYNGEE are derived from the germline V gene. Using the deep immunoSEQ assay, multiplex PCR amplified TCR CDR3 regions from genomic DNA. Extracted genomic DNA from each cell subset was distributed evenly across all wells of several immunoSEQ 96-well plates, and each plate was treated as a replicate. For sorted subsets, roughly 190 ng of genomic DNA, equivalent to about 30,000 T cell genomes, went into each replicate PCR. Purified libraries were quantified with a Qubit 3.0 fluorometer, sized on a Bioanalyzer 2100, and re-quantified with the KAPA Library Quantification kit. Every immunoSEQ 96-well plate was sequenced on a dedicated single-read 150-cycle Illumina NextSeq 550 flow cell. The published analysis was carried out like this. Because the immunoSEQ output included only junctional sequences and no quality scores, the filtering could not be the same as the filtering used for full-length reads. Sequences were annotated with PyIR, a Python wrapper for IgBLAST v1.9, and V/J genes and CDR3 were assigned using IMGT germline references. Any read was removed if the V/J assignment was weak (E-value above 1e-6), the CDR3 was missing, or the read contained stop codons, out-of-frame junctions, or ambiguous translated residues. V3J clonotypes were defined as sequences sharing the same inferred V gene, J gene, and CDR3 amino acid sequence. Percentage overlap between repertoires was computed as shared unique clonotypes divided by the size of the smaller repertoire. RTK rarefaction, the Chao1 estimator, and Recon v2.1 estimates of unobserved clonotypes were used to assess repertoire richness. OLGA was used to compute generation probabilities for all TCRbeta clonotypes that the gDNA method yielded from a handful of donors. What TCRdb holds here is the immuneACCESS table cut down to in-frame rearrangements. Part of the clones is not present; checked against another copy, under half of the missing clones reflect an unresolved V gene, and the others are unexplained. Clone size and the V and J calls come from that table; the DNA yielded D and trimming. Counted in this sample were approximately 1,500,000 clones; over 95% of them appeared once. In total, the top ten clones hold 1% to 1.5% of the sample.

This receptor was identified in a man in his thirties or forties in good health. In this chain, TRBV9 is recombined with TRBJ2-7; TRBD1 fits 11 bases in the junction. Sequencing was done on a sample of naive CD4+ T cells sorted from blood. The cell subset or site tag for this specimen amounts to: CD45RA+ positively selected. The CDR3 loop reads CASSGGQGAFYEQYF. The bases read TGTGCCAGCAGCGGAGGACAGGGGGCTTTTTACGAGCAGTACTTC.